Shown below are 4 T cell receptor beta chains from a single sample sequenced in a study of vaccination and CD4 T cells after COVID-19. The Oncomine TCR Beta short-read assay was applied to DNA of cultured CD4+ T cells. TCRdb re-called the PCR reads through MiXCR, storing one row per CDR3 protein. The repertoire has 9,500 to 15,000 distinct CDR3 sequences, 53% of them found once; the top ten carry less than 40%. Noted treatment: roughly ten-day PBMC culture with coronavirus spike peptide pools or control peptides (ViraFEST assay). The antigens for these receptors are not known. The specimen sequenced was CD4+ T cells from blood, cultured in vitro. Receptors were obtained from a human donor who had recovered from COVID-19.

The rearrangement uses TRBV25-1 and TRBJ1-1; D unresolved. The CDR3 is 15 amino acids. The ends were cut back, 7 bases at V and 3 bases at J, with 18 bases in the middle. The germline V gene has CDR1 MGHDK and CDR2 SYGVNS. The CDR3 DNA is TGTGCCAGCACCGAAACTTCCCGGCGGGACACTGAAGCTTTCTTT. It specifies CASTETSRRDTEAFF. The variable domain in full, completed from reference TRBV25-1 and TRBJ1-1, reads EADIYQTPRYLVIGTGKKITLECSQTMGHDKMYWYQQDPGMELHLIHYSYGVNSTEKGDLSSESTVSRIRTEHFPLTLESARPSHTSQYLCASTETSRRDTEAFFGQGTRLTVV.

The CDR3 loop reads CASSAPLTGASSYEQYF. The DNA for the CDR3 is TGTGCCAGCAGCGCCCCATTGACAGGGGCAAGTTCCTACGAGCAGTACTTC. This chain uses TRBV7-9 with TRBJ2-7, with 8 bases lining up with TRBD1. Germline lookup yields CDR1 SEHNR and CDR2 FQNEAQ (reference sequence). This CDR3 is built from 17 residues. The junction had 13 bases not matched to a gene; V was cut back by 5 bases and J by 1 base.

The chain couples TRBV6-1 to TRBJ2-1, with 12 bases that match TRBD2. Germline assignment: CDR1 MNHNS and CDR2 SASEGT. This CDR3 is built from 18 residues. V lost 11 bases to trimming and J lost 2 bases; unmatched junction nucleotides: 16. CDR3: CAAFSRASSGRAYNEQFF. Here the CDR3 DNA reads TGTGCCGCCTTCAGTCGAGCCTCTAGCGGGAGGGCCTACAATGAGCAGTTCTTC.

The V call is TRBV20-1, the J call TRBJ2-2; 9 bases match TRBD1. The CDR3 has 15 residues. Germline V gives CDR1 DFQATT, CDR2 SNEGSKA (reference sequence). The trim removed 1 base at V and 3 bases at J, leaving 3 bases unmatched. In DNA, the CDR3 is TGCAGTGCTAGAGGAGGGGACAGGGACACCGGGGAGCTGTTTTTT. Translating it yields CSARGGDRDTGELFF.